The 11 T cell receptor beta chains given below trace back to one sample, sequenced in a study of response to subunit inactivated influenza vaccine. In TCRdb, the RT-PCR reads were re-called with MiXCR into one record per CDR3 protein. The data hold about 830,000 distinct CDR3 sequences, with around 20% observed a single time. Sequencing used PBMCs from blood, obtained roughly 5 days after vaccination. Receptors originate from a man between 50 and 59 years old who received an inactivated influenza vaccine.

This clonotype turned up a few times. The chain couples TRBV10-2 to TRBJ2-7; TRBD2 is a possible D gene (7 bases). The CDR3 consists of 16 residues. Per the germline V gene, CDR1 is WSHSY and CDR2 is SAAADI. Between the trimmed V and J ends, which lost 3 bases and 2 bases, there was a span of 17 bases. CDR3 region: CASSDLGGGRPYEQYF. DNA for the CDR3: TGCGCCAGCAGTGACCTAGGGGGGGGCCGTCCCTACGAGCAGTACTTC.

This clonotype appeared a few times. The chain couples TRBV28 to TRBJ2-5; a possible D gene is TRBD2 (5 bases). Germline CDR1 MDHEN, CDR2 SYDVKM. The length of the CDR3 is 14 residues. Trimming shortened V by 5 bases and J by 1 base, and 11 bases separated the two germline ends. As DNA, the CDR3 is TGTGCCAGCAGTCCAATAGCGTCCCAAGAGACCCAGTACTTC. Encoded protein: CASSPIASQETQYF.

This clonotype came up once. The chain has TRBV20-1 and TRBJ2-7, with a tentative D call TRBD1 (5 bases). Trimming removed 7 bases from V and 0 bases from J, with 13 bases in between. Germline V gene sequence: CDR1 DFQATT, CDR2 SNEGSKA (reference sequence). The CDR3 length is 13 residues. The CDR3 region has the DNA TGCAGTGGAGGCAGGGCGACCTCCTACGAGCAGTACTTC. It specifies CSGGRATSYEQYF.

V and J are TRBV6-1 and TRBJ1-5, with D uncertain. The ends were cut back, 4 bases at V and 4 bases at J, with 5 bases in the middle. The CDR3 is 12 amino acids. The germline V gene has CDR1 MNHNS and CDR2 SASEGT. The DNA for the CDR3 is TGTGCCAGCAGTGGTCGAAATCAGCCCCAGCATTTT. Its protein is CASSGRNQPQHF.

The chain joins TRBV11-1 to TRBJ2-3; the D gene is possibly TRBD2 (6 bases). Per the germline V gene, CDR1 is SGHAT and CDR2 is FQDESV (reference sequence). The CDR3 is 13 amino acids. The V and J ends lost 3 bases and 6 bases respectively, with 10 bases between them. The CDR3 region is CASSFDAGDTQYF. CDR3 nucleotides: TGTGCCAGCAGCTTCGACGCGGGGGATACGCAGTATTTT.

This clonotype came up a few times. This rearrangement joins TRBV6-5 to TRBJ1-1, with 8 bases lining up with TRBD1. Germline V gives CDR1 MNHEY, CDR2 SVGAGI. CDR3 size: 15 residues. J was trimmed by 4 bases and V by 4 bases; bases with no gene match: 8. In DNA, the CDR3 is TGTGCCAGCAGTTCGACTGGACAGGGTAGCACTGAAGCTTTCTTT. This codes for CASSSTGQGSTEAFF.

This clonotype has a handful of counts. The V gene is TRBV5-1, the J gene TRBJ1-3; D is undetermined. Germline values: CDR1 SGHRS, CDR2 YFSETQ. V lost 4 bases to trimming and J lost 0 bases, with 8 bases between them. This CDR3 is 14 amino acids long. The CDR3 DNA follows: TGCGCCAGCAGCCCCGAGGACTCTGGAAACACCATATATTTT. This sequence encodes CASSPEDSGNTIYF.

This clonotype was recorded at least ten times. V and J are TRBV12-3 or TRBV12-4 and TRBJ2-1, with 14 bases aligning to TRBD2. This CDR3 is built from 16 residues. J was trimmed by 3 bases and V by 7 bases; bases with no gene match: 5. The CDR3 DNA follows: TGTGCCAGCACCGGACTAGCGGGAGGAAACTACAATGAGCAGTTCTTC. Translation: CASTGLAGGNYNEQFF.

This chain uses TRBV7-2 with TRBJ2-1; D not certain. The CDR3 is 13 residues long. V lost 2 bases and J 6 bases, leaving 8 bases between the germline ends. The germline V gene encodes CDR1 SGHTA and CDR2 FQGNSA. The CDR3: CASSLSGPNEQFF. The CDR3 nucleotides read TGTGCCAGCAGCTTATCTGGGCCCAATGAGCAGTTCTTC.

This clonotype was picked up many times. The V gene is TRBV4-3, the J gene TRBJ2-1, with no clear D. CDR1 is LGHNA and CDR2 is YSLEER in the germline V gene. With 1 base removed from V and 7 bases from J, the gap between germline ends came to 17 bases. CDR3 size: 16 residues. The CDR3, as DNA: TGCGCCAGCAGCCAAGGGCCGGACGACTTATGGAATGAGCAGTTCTTC. Protein: CASSQGPDDLWNEQFF.

The V gene is TRBV19, the J gene TRBJ2-7; TRBD1 is a possible D gene (5 bases). Trimming took 8 bases from V and 2 from J, leaving 22 bases between them. The CDR3 is 16 amino acids. Germline V gives CDR1 LNHDA, CDR2 SQIVND (reference sequence). The CDR3 nucleotides read TGTGCCAGTTCTTCACGGGTGGCAGGGAACCCCTACGAGCAGTACTTC. Protein product: CASSSRVAGNPYEQYF.